Each of the 21 T cell receptor beta chains below was sequenced from the same sample in a study of control samples from healthy donors and cancer patients. Some clones are missing from TCRdb's copy, which holds only in-frame ones; the method was immunoSEQ multiplex PCR. The data show 150,000 to 200,000 clones, just under 95% seen once. The sample consisted of blood. The receptors were gathered from a woman in her thirties or forties in good health.

The V call is TRBV7-9, the J call TRBJ1-1, with D unresolved. The CDR3 has 13 residues. With 5 bases removed from V and 4 bases from J, the gap between germline ends came to 11 bases. The germline V gene has CDR1 SEHNR and CDR2 FQNEAQ (reference sequence). CDR3 in amino acids: CASSPVDGTEAFF. DNA for the CDR3: TGTGCCAGCAGCCCAGTGGATGGCACTGAAGCTTTCTTT.

The V call is TRBV9, the J call TRBJ1-4; maybe TRBD1 (5 bases). V was trimmed by 7 bases and J by 8 bases, leaving 18 bases between them. This CDR3 is 14 amino acids long. Germline V gives CDR1 SGDLS, CDR2 YYNGEE. This chain's CDR3 is CASEEGTAGEKLFF. The DNA for the CDR3 is TGTGCCAGCGAAGAGGGAACGGCAGGGGAAAAACTGTTTTTT.

CDR3 nucleotide sequence: TGTGCCAGCAGCTTAAACCCCCCGGAGAACACTGAAGCTTTCTTT. Translating it yields CASSLNPPENTEAFF. This chain links TRBV7-9 with TRBJ1-1; D gene ambiguous. There are 15 residues in the CDR3. Per germline, CDR1 SEHNR and CDR2 FQNEAQ (reference sequence). The germline V and J ends were trimmed by 2 bases and 1 base, with 11 bases remaining between them.

The V call is TRBV27, the J call TRBJ2-7; D is ambiguous. V was pared by 8 bases and J by 1 base, with 18 bases between. The CDR3 runs to 15 residues. From germline, CDR1 is MNHEY and CDR2 SMNVEV (reference sequence). CDR3 amino acids: CASSRKYDGSYEQYF. The CDR3 DNA reads as TGTGCCAGCTCGCGGAAATATGACGGATCCTACGAGCAGTACTTC.

This chain links TRBV25-1 with TRBJ2-7, with 7 bases fitting TRBD1. The V segment lost 2 bases and the J segment 0 bases; nucleotides outside the gene matches: 7. The CDR3 extends over 16 amino acids. Germline V gene sequence: CDR1 MGHDK, CDR2 SYGVNS. The CDR3 protein is CASSERGRVSSYEQYF. CDR3 coding DNA: TGTGCCAGCAGTGAAAGGGGGCGGGTAAGCTCCTACGAGCAGTACTTC.

The chain has TRBV6-6 and TRBJ1-1; 8 bases match TRBD1. The CDR3 length is 15 residues. The germline V gene has CDR1 MNHNY and CDR2 SVGAGI (reference sequence). V was pared by 5 bases and J by 2 bases, with 7 bases of the junction left unmatched. The CDR3 DNA is TGTGCCAGCAGTGGACAGGGTTTAGTAAACACTGAAGCTTTCTTT. Translated, it gives CASSGQGLVNTEAFF.

The chain joins TRBV30 to TRBJ1-2, with D hard to call. This CDR3 spans 14 amino acids. The germline CDR1 and CDR2 sequences are GTSNPN and SVGIG (reference sequence). Deletions cut 2 bases from V and 0 bases from J, with 10 bases between. DNA of the CDR3: TGTGCCTGGAGTCCCGGGCCAACTAACTATGGCTACACCTTC. This translates into CAWSPGPTNYGYTF.

This rearrangement joins TRBV30 to TRBJ2-2, with TRBD2 as a possible D gene (6 bases). The CDR3 sequence is 14 residues long. Trimming took off 2 bases at V and 3 bases at J, with 10 bases between the two ends. Germline-derived CDR1 and CDR2 are GTSNPN and SVGIG (reference sequence). CDR3 coding DNA: TGTGCCTGGAGTAGGGGACTCCACACCGGGGAGCTGTTTTTT. Its protein is CAWSRGLHTGELFF.

The J gene is TRBJ1-2, the V gene TRBV5-5; D unresolved. Per germline, CDR1 SGHKS and CDR2 YYEKEE (reference sequence). The CDR3 runs 15 residues. The V and J ends lost 2 bases and 4 bases respectively, with 15 bases between them. The chain's CDR3 is CASSLPDPAGYGYTF. CDR3 nucleotide sequence: TGTGCCAGCAGCTTACCTGACCCGGCGGGCTATGGCTACACCTTC.

The chain joins TRBV18 to TRBJ1-1; D is perhaps TRBD1 (5 bases). The CDR3 has 13 amino acids. Trimming removed 8 bases from V and 1 base from J, with 11 bases in between. In germline, CDR1 is KGHSH, CDR2 LQKENI. The CDR3 DNA is TGTGCCAGCCTGGGGGATCCGAACACTGAAGCTTTCTTT. Translated: CASLGDPNTEAFF.

The gene calls are TRBV10-1 and TRBJ1-1; tentative D call: TRBD1 (6 bases). V shed 1 base and J shed 4 bases, with 13 bases lying between them. Per the germline V gene, CDR1 is WNHNN and CDR2 is SYGVQD (reference sequence). CDR3 length equals 15 residues. Here the CDR3 DNA reads TGCGCCAGCAGTGAGTACCGGGGGGGGGCCACTGAAGCTTTCTTT. Protein product: CASSEYRGGATEAFF.

The V call is TRBV7-2, the J call TRBJ1-1; no firm D call. The ends were cut back, 1 base at V and 1 base at J, with 7 bases in the middle. This CDR3 is built from 14 residues. Germline CDR1 reads SGHTA; CDR2 reads FQGNSA. Here the CDR3 reads CASSLGAANTEAFF. The CDR3 DNA follows: TGTGCCAGCAGCTTAGGGGCAGCGAACACTGAAGCTTTCTTT.

The chain combines TRBV27 with TRBJ1-1, with TRBD1 identical over 8 bases. Germline lookup yields CDR1 MNHEY and CDR2 SMNVEV (reference sequence). The CDR3 length is 16 residues. The J segment lost 1 base and the V segment lost 5 bases, leaving 9 bases of the junction unmatched. This CDR3 is CASSTRQGFRNTEAFF. The CDR3 bases are TGTGCCAGCAGTACTAGACAGGGGTTTAGGAACACTGAAGCTTTCTTT.

The gene calls are TRBV6-2 or TRBV6-3 and TRBJ1-1; D gene unclear. The CDR3 spans 14 residues. Germline V gene lookup returns CDR1 MNHEY and CDR2 SVGEGT. V dropped 0 bases and J dropped 6 bases, with 11 bases sitting between them. The CDR3 spells CASSYSSGVAEAFF. CDR3 nucleotides: TGTGCCAGCAGTTACTCGAGTGGGGTCGCTGAAGCTTTCTTT.

V and J are TRBV5-6 and TRBJ1-4; tentative D call: TRBD1 (6 bases). This CDR3 has 16 amino acids. Between the trimmed V and J ends, which lost 4 bases and 2 bases, there was a span of 15 bases. CDR1 and CDR2 from the germline V gene are SGHDT and YYEEEE. The CDR3, as DNA: TGTGCCAGCAGCCCGAGAGGGGGTACCACTAATGAAAAACTGTTTTTT. Protein sequence: CASSPRGGTTNEKLFF.

This clone was detected once. The chain is built from TRBV19 and TRBJ2-5, with unresolved D. The CDR3 has 11 amino acids. Trimming removed 3 bases at V and 2 bases at J, with 1 base between. Per germline, CDR1 LNHDA and CDR2 SQIVND (reference sequence). As DNA, the CDR3 is TGTGCCAGTAGTATTCAAGAGACCCAGTACTTC. Translation: CASSIQETQYF.

The rearrangement uses TRBV12-3 or TRBV12-4 and TRBJ1-1; D call uncertain. The CDR3 consists of 12 residues. V was cut by 1 base and J by 4 bases, with 4 bases left in between. The CDR3: CASSLVATEAFF. CDR3 nucleotides: TGTGCCAGCAGTTTAGTTGCCACTGAAGCTTTCTTT.

The chain uses TRBV12-5 and TRBJ1-5; D not certain. Trimming removed 6 bases from V and 9 bases from J, with 18 bases in between. CDR3 length equals 14 residues. The V gene's germline CDR1 is LGHNT and CDR2 FRNRAP. The CDR3 coding sequence is TGTGCTAGTGGGAACAGCGCGGACCTTGGGCCCCAGCATTTT. Amino acid sequence: CASGNSADLGPQHF.

The chain carries TRBV6-1 and TRBJ2-1; 10 bases match TRBD2. The CDR3 contains 17 residues. After removal of 4 bases from V and 6 bases from J, the junction contained 12 bases not matched to a gene. Germline V gene lookup returns CDR1 MNHNS and CDR2 SASEGT. In DNA form, the CDR3 reads TGTGCCAGCAGTGCCTTTGAAAGCGGGAGGGCCGGCAATGAGCAGTTCTTC. Translation: CASSAFESGRAGNEQFF.

This chain uses TRBV12-3 or TRBV12-4 with TRBJ1-5, with D uncertain. The CDR3 contains 13 residues. V was cut by 5 bases and J by 4 bases, with 9 bases left in between. DNA of the CDR3: TGTGCCAGCAGTATAGGCCGGAATCAGCCCCAGCATTTT. This encodes CASSIGRNQPQHF.

The chain couples TRBV4-2 to TRBJ1-1, with TRBD1 matching over 8 bases. The germline V gene encodes CDR1 LGHNA and CDR2 YNFKEQ. V shed 0 bases, J shed 10 bases, and the junction held 10 bases outside the gene matches. CDR3 length: 15 amino acids. CDR3 amino acids: CASSQELRQGARAFF. The CDR3 bases are TGTGCCAGCAGCCAAGAGTTGAGGCAGGGGGCGAGAGCTTTCTTT.